The source of this T cell receptor (beta chain) is a study of cytotoxic CD8 clonotypes in ibrutinib-treated CLL. Overall study findings and caveats: There were differences in sampling times between sustained-remission and progressing patients.

CDR1 is MNHEY, CDR2 SMNVEV, per germline (reference sequence). The CDR3 runs to 14 residues. The V gene end was trimmed by 6 bases and the J gene end by 5 bases; junction bases not matched to a gene: 5. Using immunoSEQ multiplex PCR, the repertoire was profiled, and TCRdb retains in-frame clones only, with some absent. This sample yields around 70,000 clones, of which 75% to 95% are seen a single time; around 3.1% belongs to the top ten. From cryopreserved PBMCs came about 2 micrograms of genomic DNA used for TCR beta libraries. As to this clone: The antigen is unknown.

The rearrangement uses TRBV27 and TRBJ2-2; 8 bases fit TRBD1. The source material was PBMCs, sampled after 12 months of ibrutinib treatment. The sequence was collected from a human donor with chronic lymphocytic leukemia. CDR3 loop: CASRPGTGTGELFF. The CDR3 DNA reads TGTGCCAGCAGACCCGGGACAGGAACCGGGGAGCTGTTTTTT.